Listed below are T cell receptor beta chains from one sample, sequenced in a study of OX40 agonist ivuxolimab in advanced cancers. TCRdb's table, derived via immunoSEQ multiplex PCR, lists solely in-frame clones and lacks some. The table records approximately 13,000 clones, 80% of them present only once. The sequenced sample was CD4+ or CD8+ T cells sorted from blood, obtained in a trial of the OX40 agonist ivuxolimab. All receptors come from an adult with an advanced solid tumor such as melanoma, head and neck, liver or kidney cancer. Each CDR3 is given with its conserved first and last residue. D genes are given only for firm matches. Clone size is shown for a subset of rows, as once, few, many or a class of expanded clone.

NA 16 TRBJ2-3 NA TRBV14 CASSQEAGQFTDTQYF TGTGCCAGCAGCCAAGAGGCGGGACAGTTCACAGATACGCAGTATTTT
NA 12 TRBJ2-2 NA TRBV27 CASNQGDGELFF TGTGCCAGCAATCAGGGAGATGGGGAGCTGTTTTTT
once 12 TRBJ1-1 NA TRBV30 CAWSPLNTEAFF TGTGCCTGGAGTCCTTTGAACACTGAAGCTTTCTTT
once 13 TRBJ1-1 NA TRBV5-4 CASSSDQNTEAFF TGTGCCAGCAGTTCGGATCAGAACACTGAAGCTTTCTTT
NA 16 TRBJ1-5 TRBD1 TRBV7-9 CASSLPGTGNNQPQHF TGTGCCAGCAGCTTACCCGGGACAGGGAACAATCAGCCCCAGCATTTT
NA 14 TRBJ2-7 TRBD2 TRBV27 CASSYRGGTYEQYF TGTGCCAGCAGTTATAGGGGAGGGACCTACGAGCAGTACTTC
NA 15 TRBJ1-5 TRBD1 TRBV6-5 CASRKTGDSNQPQHF TGTGCCAGCAGAAAGACAGGGGATAGCAATCAGCCCCAGCATTTT
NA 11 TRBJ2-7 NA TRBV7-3 CASSPLGEQYF TGTGCCAGCAGCCCTTTGGGGGAGCAGTACTTC
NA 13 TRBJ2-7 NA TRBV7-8 CASSFRASYEQYF TGTGCCAGCAGCTTCAGGGCCTCCTACGAGCAGTACTTC
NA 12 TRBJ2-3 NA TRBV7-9 CASITYTDTQYF TGTGCCAGCATCACTTACACAGATACGCAGTATTTT
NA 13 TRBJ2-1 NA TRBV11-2 CASSLSGVHEQFF TGTGCCAGCAGCTTATCCGGGGTTCATGAGCAGTTCTTC
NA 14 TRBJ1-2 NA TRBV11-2 CASSLSDQGSGYTF TGTGCCAGCAGCTTATCCGATCAGGGCTCTGGCTACACCTTC
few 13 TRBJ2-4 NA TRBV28 CASRTGGENIQYF TGTGCCAGCCGAACGGGGGGCGAAAACATTCAGTACTTC
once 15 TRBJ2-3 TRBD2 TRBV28 CASSSLSGRTDTQYF TGTGCCAGCAGTTCACTTAGCGGGAGAACAGATACGCAGTATTTT
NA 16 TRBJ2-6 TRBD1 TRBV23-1 CASSNRGEYGANVLTF TGCGCCAGCAGTAACAGGGGGGAGTACGGGGCCAACGTCCTGACTTTC
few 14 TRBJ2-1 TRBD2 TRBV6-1 CASTALADYNEQFF TGTGCCAGCACCGCCCTAGCGGACTACAATGAGCAGTTCTTC
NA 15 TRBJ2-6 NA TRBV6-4 CASSADGSGANVLTF TGTGCCAGCAGCGCCGACGGCTCTGGGGCCAACGTCCTGACTTTC
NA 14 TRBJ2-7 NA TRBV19 CASGQQGMTYEQYF TGTGCCAGTGGACAACAGGGTATGACCTACGAGCAGTACTTC
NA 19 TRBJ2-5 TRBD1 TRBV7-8 CASRFGTGGLSRLQETQYF TGTGCCAGCAGGTTTGGGACAGGGGGCTTAAGCCGTCTCCAAGAGACCCAGTACTTC
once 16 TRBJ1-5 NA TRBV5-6 CASSGPGEYSNQPQHF TGTGCCAGCAGCGGACCCGGGGAATATAGCAATCAGCCCCAGCATTTT
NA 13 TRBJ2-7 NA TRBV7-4 CASSLPGGREQYF TGTGCCAGCAGCTTACCCGGAGGGAGGGAGCAGTACTTC
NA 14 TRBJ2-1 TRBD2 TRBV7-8 CASSLSGAYNEQFF TGTGCCAGCAGCTTAAGCGGGGCGTACAATGAGCAGTTCTTC
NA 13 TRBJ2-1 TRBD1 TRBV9 CASSTDRGDEQFF TGTGCCAGCAGCACCGACAGGGGGGATGAGCAGTTCTTC
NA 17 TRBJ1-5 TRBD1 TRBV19 CASSISPTGGGSQPQHF TGTGCCAGTAGTATTTCCCCGACAGGGGGCGGGAGTCAGCCCCAGCATTTT
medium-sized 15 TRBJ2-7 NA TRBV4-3 CASSQQATGSYEQYF TGCGCCAGCAGCCAACAAGCGACAGGATCCTACGAGCAGTACTTC
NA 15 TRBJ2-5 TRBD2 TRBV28 CASSPLGREHETQYF TGTGCCAGCAGTCCGCTTGGGCGGGAGCATGAGACCCAGTACTTC
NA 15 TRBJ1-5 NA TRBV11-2 CASSLDLGGHQPQHF TGTGCCAGCAGCTTAGATCTCGGCGGGCACCAGCCCCAGCATTTT
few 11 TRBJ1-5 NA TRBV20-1 CSARYQGPQHF TGCAGTGCTAGGTACCAGGGGCCCCAGCATTTT
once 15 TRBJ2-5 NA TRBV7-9 CASSLGPGDRETQYF TGTGCCAGCAGCTTAGGGCCGGGAGATAGGGAGACCCAGTACTTC
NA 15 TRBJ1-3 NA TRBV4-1 CASSQGRGSGNTIYF TGCGCCAGCAGCCAGGGCAGGGGCTCTGGAAACACCATATATTTT
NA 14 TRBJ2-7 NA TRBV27 CASSFGGQTFEQYF TGTGCCAGCAGTTTTGGAGGACAGACCTTCGAGCAGTACTTC
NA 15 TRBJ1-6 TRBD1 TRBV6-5 CASSYNPGGGSPLHF TGTGCCAGCAGTTACAATCCAGGGGGTGGGTCACCCCTCCACTTT
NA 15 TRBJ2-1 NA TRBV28 CASSPRQYPFDEQFF TGTGCCAGCAGCCCCCGACAGTATCCCTTCGATGAGCAGTTCTTC
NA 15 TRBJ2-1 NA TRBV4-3 CASSLQRVSYNEQFF TGCGCCAGCAGCCTTCAGCGGGTTTCGTACAATGAGCAGTTCTTC
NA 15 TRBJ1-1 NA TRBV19 CASMRGTSLPAEAFF TGTGCCAGTATGAGGGGCACGAGCCTCCCCGCTGAAGCTTTCTTT
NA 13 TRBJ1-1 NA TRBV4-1 CASSHTRNTEAFF TGCGCCAGCAGCCATACAAGGAACACTGAAGCTTTCTTT
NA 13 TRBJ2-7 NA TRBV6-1 CASSEVDPYEQYF TGTGCCAGCAGTGAGGTCGACCCCTACGAGCAGTACTTC
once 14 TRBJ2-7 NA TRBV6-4 CASSYSFRSYEQYF TGTGCCAGCAGTTACTCGTTCAGATCCTACGAGCAGTACTTC
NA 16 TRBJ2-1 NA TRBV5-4 CASSQEDGLGINEQFF TGTGCCAGCAGCCAAGAGGACGGGTTAGGGATCAATGAGCAGTTCTTC
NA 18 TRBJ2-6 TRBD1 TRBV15 CATSRVEGAVSGANVLTF TGTGCCACCAGCAGAGTCGAGGGGGCCGTCTCTGGGGCCAACGTCCTGACTTTC
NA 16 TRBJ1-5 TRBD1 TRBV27 CASSLGTGYSNQPQHF TGTGCCAGCAGTCTAGGGACAGGTTATAGCAATCAGCCCCAGCATTTT
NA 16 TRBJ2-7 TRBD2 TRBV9 CASSVGTSGRLGEQYF TGTGCCAGCAGCGTAGGAACTAGCGGGAGGTTGGGCGAGCAGTACTTC
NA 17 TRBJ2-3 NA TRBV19 CASSKLQQRVGTDTQYF TGTGCCAGTAGTAAGCTCCAACAGCGGGTTGGCACAGATACGCAGTATTTT
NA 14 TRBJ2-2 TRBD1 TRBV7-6 CASSPGQAHGELFF TGTGCCAGCAGCCCGGGACAGGCCCACGGGGAGCTGTTTTTT
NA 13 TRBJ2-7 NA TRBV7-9 CASSPGLSYEQYF TGTGCCAGCAGTCCCGGACTCAGCTACGAGCAGTACTTC
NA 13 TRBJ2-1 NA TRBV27 CASSHRVGNEQFF TGTGCCAGCAGTCACAGGGTAGGCAATGAGCAGTTCTTC
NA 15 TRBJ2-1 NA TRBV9 CASSVRNRSYNEQFF TGTGCCAGCAGCGTACGAAACCGCTCCTACAATGAGCAGTTCTTC
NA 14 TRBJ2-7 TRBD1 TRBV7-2 CASSSGQGAYEQYF TGTGCCAGCAGCTCGGGACAGGGGGCGTACGAGCAGTACTTC
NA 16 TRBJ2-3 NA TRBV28 CASSLSAARGADTQYF TGTGCCAGCAGTTTATCCGCCGCCAGGGGGGCAGATACGCAGTATTTT
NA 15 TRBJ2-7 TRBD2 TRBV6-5 CASSPRTSGFYEQYF TGTGCCAGCAGTCCAAGGACTAGCGGGTTCTACGAGCAGTACTTC
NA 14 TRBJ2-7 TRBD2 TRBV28 CAVRPPGGTYEQYF TGTGCCGTCCGTCCACCGGGGGGAACCTACGAGCAGTACTTC
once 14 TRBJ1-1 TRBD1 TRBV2 CASSGDTGVSEAFF TGTGCCAGCAGTGGGGATACAGGGGTGTCTGAAGCTTTCTTT
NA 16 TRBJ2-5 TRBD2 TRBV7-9 CASSSRTGLVEETQYF TGTGCCAGCAGCTCCCGGACGGGACTAGTTGAGGAGACCCAGTACTTC
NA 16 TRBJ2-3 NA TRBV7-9 CASSLKRDPSTDTQYF TGTGCCAGCAGCTTAAAGAGAGACCCTAGCACAGATACGCAGTATTTT
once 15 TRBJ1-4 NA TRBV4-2 CASSQGGEVTEKLFF TGTGCCAGCAGCCAAGGGGGGGAGGTTACTGAAAAACTGTTTTTT